This TCR beta chain was recorded in a study of shared clonotypes between healthy human individuals. Sequenced by immunoSEQ multiplex PCR; TCRdb stores in-frame clones only, minus some. Altogether some 1,600,000 clones are present, around 98% being singletons, with the ten largest covering around 0.47%. Germline CDR1 reads MNHEY; CDR2 reads SMNVEV (reference sequence). Trimming took 0 bases from V and 6 from J; bases not matched to a gene: 4. The CDR3 is 16 amino acids. The source is a young man in good health. Sequenced: naive CD4+ T cells sorted from blood. Subset here: CD45RA+ positively selected. The rearrangement joins TRBV27 to TRBJ2-4; 11 positions agree with TRBD2. CDR3 residues: CASSLSLAGGLNIQYF. The CDR3 coding sequence is TGTGCCAGCAGTTTATCTCTAGCGGGAGGTTTAAACATTCAGTACTTC.